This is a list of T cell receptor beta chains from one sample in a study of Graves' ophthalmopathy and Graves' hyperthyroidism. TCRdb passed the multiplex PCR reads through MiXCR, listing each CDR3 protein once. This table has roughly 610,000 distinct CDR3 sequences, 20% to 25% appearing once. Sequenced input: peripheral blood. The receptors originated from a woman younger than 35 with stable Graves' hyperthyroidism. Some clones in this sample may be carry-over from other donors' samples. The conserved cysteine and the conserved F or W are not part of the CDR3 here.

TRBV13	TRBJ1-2	ASSLVQTDGYT
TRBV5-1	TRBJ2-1	ASSFRGRDNEQF
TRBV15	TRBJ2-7	ATSLEGNSPGLAGAYEQY
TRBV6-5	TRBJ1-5	ASSYSRDGINQPQH
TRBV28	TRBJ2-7	ASSFGQIYGQY
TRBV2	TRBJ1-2	ASIPEGGDGYT
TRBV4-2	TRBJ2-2	ASSLDRVSLAGELF
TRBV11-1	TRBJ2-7	ASSALAGGYEQY
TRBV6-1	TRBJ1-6	ASSVQGGRSPLH
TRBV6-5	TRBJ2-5	ASSYVSGQGRETQY
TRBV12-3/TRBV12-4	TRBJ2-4	ASSLSGGADIQY
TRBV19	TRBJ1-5	ASSRDSDQPQH
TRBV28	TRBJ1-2	ASTLPQEGGYT
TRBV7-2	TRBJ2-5	ASNVGGTGETQY